The clone carrying this TCR beta chain was recorded at least ten times. The data derive from a study of molecular identifiers for immune sequencing clone quantification. Per germline, CDR1 LGHNA and CDR2 YNFKEQ. V was pared by 0 bases and J by 3 bases, with 13 bases between. This CDR3 contains 16 residues. TCRdb independently ran MiXCR on the PCR reads; one entry per CDR3 protein. The sample carries under 600,000 distinct CDR3 sequences, roughly 23% recorded once. This sequence originates from a human donor in good health. Some libraries in this study had Jurkat cell RNA spiked in. Sequenced material: naive CD8+ T cells from blood, with Jurkat cell RNA spiked in. The subset is: FACS-sorted CD8+CD4-CCR7+CD45RA+ naive T cells. The rearrangement uses TRBV4-2 and TRBJ2-3; a possible D gene is TRBD2 (6 bases). The CDR3, as DNA: TGTGCCAGCAGCCAAGATGGAGGGATGGTAACAGATACGCAGTATTTT. Translating gives CASSQDGGMVTDTQYF.